This TCR beta chain was sequenced during a study of T cell responses to AZD1222 COVID-19 vaccine. General observations from the study: Donors in the cohort were predominantly white British and more often female, and clonal diversity was possibly underestimated.

Germline V gene data show CDR1 as LGHNT and CDR2 as FRNRAP. The CDR3 runs to 16 residues. Germline trimming cut 6 bases from V and 2 bases from J; bases unmatched to any gene: 10. On this clone: Its antigen is as yet unknown.

The data were produced by immunoSEQ multiplex PCR, yet TCRdb's version contains in-frame clones alone and is incomplete. The table includes approximately 130,000 clones, 91% detected once. The chain uses TRBV12-5 and TRBJ1-3, with 7 bases that match TRBD1. Sequenced material: peripheral blood, taken on day 0 of AZD1222 vaccination. The clonotype originates from an adult in good health. CDR3 coding DNA: TGTGCTAGTGGCCTGGGCAGGGGGTTCCCTGGAAACACCATATATTTT. Amino acids: CASGLGRGFPGNTIYF. Looking up the rest from reference TRBV12-5 and TRBJ1-3 gives the full variable domain: DARVTQTPRHKVTEMGQEVTMRCQPILGHNTVFWYRQTMMQGLELLAYFRNRAPLDDSGMPKDRFSAEMPDATLATLKIQPSEPRDSAVYFCASGLGRGFPGNTIYFGEGSWLTVV.